Listed below are T cell receptor beta chains from one sample, sequenced in a study of T cell responses to AZD1222 COVID-19 vaccine. The protocol was immunoSEQ multiplex PCR, while the TCRdb copy is restricted to in-frame clones and leaves out a portion. The sample contains 150,000 or so clones, around nine tenths of which appear only once. Source: peripheral blood, taken on day 0 of AZD1222 vaccination. The receptors were sampled from an adult in good health. Both conserved end residues are part of each CDR3. D genes are given only for firm matches. The size entry is marked missing in some rows and otherwise reads once, few, many or a size class.

len	d_gene	abundance	v_gene	j_gene	CDR3aa	CDR3nt
14	.	.	TRBV13	TRBJ2-7	CASRTALYSYEQYF	TGTGCCAGCCGGACAGCGCTCTACTCCTACGAGCAGTACTTC
15	.	many	TRBV5-6	TRBJ2-6	CASSEDVPGANVLTF	TGTGCCAGCAGCGAGGACGTACCTGGGGCCAACGTCCTGACTTTC
13	.	.	TRBV28	TRBJ1-2	CASSPPGAYGYTF	TGTGCCAGCAGTCCGCCTGGGGCCTATGGCTACACCTTC
13	.	.	TRBV14	TRBJ1-2	CASSQLRTKGYTF	TGTGCCAGCAGCCAACTCCGGACGAAAGGCTACACCTTC
15	.	.	TRBV5-1	TRBJ2-2	CASSLGPTDTGELFF	TGCGCCAGCAGCTTGGGACCCACGGACACCGGGGAGCTGTTTTTT
12	.	.	TRBV7-3	TRBJ2-1	CASSLVQGVQFF	TGTGCCAGCAGCCTAGTTCAGGGTGTCCAGTTCTTC
13	.	.	TRBV5-5	TRBJ1-1	CASSPEGRLDAFF	TGTGCCAGCAGCCCGGAAGGGAGATTGGACGCTTTCTTT
13	.	.	TRBV6-2/TRBV6-3	TRBJ1-1	CASSYDGITEAFF	TGTGCCAGCAGTTACGACGGGATCACTGAAGCTTTCTTT
13	.	.	TRBV4-3	TRBJ1-6	CASSRAANSPLHF	TGCGCCAGCAGCCGGGCCGCTAATTCACCCCTCCACTTT
12	.	.	TRBV7-9	TRBJ1-1	CASSLGIPEAFF	TGTGCCAGCAGCTTAGGGATCCCTGAAGCTTTCTTT
10	.	once	TRBV2	TRBJ1-3	CASNGNTIYF	TGTGCCAGCAACGGAAACACCATATATTTT
14	.	.	TRBV27	TRBJ1-2	CASSLQAGTYGYTF	TGTGCCAGCAGTTTACAGGCAGGCACCTATGGCTACACCTTC
13	TRBD1	.	TRBV19	TRBJ2-3	CASRQGATDTQYF	TGTGCCAGTAGACAGGGGGCAACAGATACGCAGTATTTT
15	.	.	TRBV21-1	TRBJ1-1	CASSKVGEVNTEAFF	TGTGCCAGCAGCAAAGTGGGAGAGGTGAACACTGAAGCTTTCTTT
11	.	once	TRBV12-5	TRBJ2-7	CASGLVLEQYF	TGTGCTAGTGGTTTGGTACTCGAGCAGTACTTC
17	.	few	TRBV7-2	TRBJ1-6	CASSFLSYPAYNSPLHF	TGTGCCAGCAGCTTCCTCAGTTACCCGGCCTATAATTCACCCCTCCACTTT
11	.	.	TRBV20-1	TRBJ2-3	CSAALADTQYF	TGCAGTGCTGCCTTAGCAGATACGCAGTATTTT
13	.	.	TRBV19	TRBJ2-7	CASSIQRSYEQYF	TGTGCCAGTAGTATCCAGAGATCCTACGAGCAGTACTTC
13	.	once	TRBV19	TRBJ2-5	CASSSQPRSTQYF	TGTGCCAGTAGTTCCCAGCCCCGTTCGACCCAGTACTTC
13	.	.	TRBV11-2	TRBJ1-4	CATSPLGAEKLFF	TGTGCCACCTCTCCCCTAGGGGCTGAAAAACTGTTTTTT
13	.	.	TRBV27	TRBJ1-1	CASSTGLGTEAFF	TGTGCCAGTTCGACCGGTTTGGGCACTGAAGCTTTCTTT